A single sample is the source of the 20 T cell receptor beta chains below, sequenced in a study of metastatic and nonmetastatic thyroid tumors. Ahead of thyroid surgery, no patient had received treatment of any kind. TCRdb recomputed clones from the PCR reads via MiXCR. Among about 40,000 clones listed, over 15% were seen once. Sequenced: tumor tissue. The source is a female donor with papillary thyroid cancer or a benign thyroid nodule (not recorded which). Some clones in this sample may be carry-over from other donors' samples.

This clone occurred many times. The chain carries TRBV5-1 and TRBJ2-3, with TRBD2 matching 9 bases. The germline gives CDR1 SGHRS, CDR2 YFSETQ. This CDR3 is built from 15 residues. V dropped 2 bases and J dropped 2; count of bases not matched to a gene: 3. The CDR3 nucleotides are TGCGCCAGCAGCTTCCGCGGGGGGGACACAGATACGCAGTATTTT. Translated, it gives CASSFRGGDTDTQYF.

This clone was observed many times. Written as DNA, the CDR3 is TGCGCCAGCAGCTTGTGGGACCCGCGGACAGATACGCAGTATTTT. This encodes CASSLWDPRTDTQYF. This sequence joins TRBV5-1 and TRBJ2-3; perhaps D is TRBD1 or TRBD2 (5 bases each). V dropped 1 base and J dropped 3 bases, with 12 bases sitting between them. From germline, CDR1 is SGHRS and CDR2 YFSETQ. CDR3 length: 15 residues.

By frequency in the sample, this clone is medium-sized. The chain combines TRBV28 with TRBJ1-1; D unclear. Germline V gives CDR1 MDHEN, CDR2 SYDVKM. V was pared by 8 bases and J by 6 bases, with 4 bases between. There are 9 residues in the CDR3. The CDR3 bases are TGTGCCAGCGGTCCTGAAGCTTTCTTT. Its translation: CASGPEAFF.

This clone appeared many times. This chain links TRBV7-3 with TRBJ1-2; 7 nucleotides match TRBD1. The CDR3 has 15 amino acids. The V segment lost 5 bases and the J segment 4 bases; nucleotides outside the gene matches: 10. Germline V gene data show CDR1 as SGHTA and CDR2 as FQGTGA. In DNA form, the CDR3 reads TGTGCCAGCAGCCAAGGGGGCGGCGGGGGCTATGGCTACACCTTC. This encodes CASSQGGGGGYGYTF.

A remark on this clone: A much more abundant neighbour one base away suggests this may be a read error. The J gene is TRBJ2-1, the V gene TRBV5-1; TRBD2 agrees at 8 bases. V lost 4 bases, J lost 0 bases, and 18 bases stayed unmatched. This CDR3 is built from 20 residues. Germline-derived CDR1 and CDR2 are SGHRS and YFSETQ. CDR3 residues: CASSANVLGGRPSSYNEQFF. The CDR3 DNA is TGCGCCAGCAGCGCTAATGTGCTTGGCGGGAGGCCCAGCTCCTACAATGAGCAGTTCTTC.

There are a few counts of this clone. This chain uses TRBV6-1 with TRBJ1-3; 8 bases match TRBD1. CDR3 length equals 15 residues. Germline V gene data show CDR1 as MNHNS and CDR2 as SASEGT. V was clipped by 1 base and J by 3 bases; unmatched bases: 2. The CDR3 sequence: CASSEEGTGGNTIYF. CDR3 bases: TGTGCCAGCAGTGAAGAAGGGACAGGTGGAAACACCATATATTTT.

The V gene is TRBV5-4, the J gene TRBJ1-6; a weak D match, TRBD1 (5 bases). The V end was cut by 5 bases, the J end by 0 bases, with 9 bases between. This CDR3 region has 15 residues. Germline values: CDR1 SGHNT, CDR2 YYREEE (reference sequence). The CDR3 sequence: CASRRDSSYNSPLHF. The CDR3 DNA follows: TGTGCCAGCAGACGTGACAGCTCCTATAATTCACCCCTCCACTTT.

This clone was counted ten times or more. The J gene is TRBJ1-4, the V gene TRBV4-3; D ambiguous. The CDR3 is 16 residues long. V lost 1 base and J 4 bases, leaving 13 bases between the germline ends. CDR1 and CDR2 (germline): LGHNA, YSLEER. The CDR3 coding sequence is TGCGCCAGCAGCCAAGGGGTGTTAGTATATAATGAAAAACTGTTTTTT. Amino acid sequence: CASSQGVLVYNEKLFF.

This clone has just a few counts. Just one base apart from a much larger clone, this may be a read error. V gene TRBV29-1 combines with J gene TRBJ1-3, with D possibly matching TRBD1 (5 bases). The germline V gene encodes CDR1 SQVTM and CDR2 ANQGSEA. The CDR3 is 14 amino acids. V dropped 6 bases and J dropped 2 bases, with 14 bases sitting between them. As DNA, the CDR3 is TGCAGCGTGGAACTCGGGGGGACTGGAAACACCATATATTTT. The encoded protein is CSVELGGTGNTIYF.

In regard to this clone: A clone one base away is much larger, so this may be a read error. The chain couples TRBV20-1 to TRBJ1-3; 9 bases map to TRBD1. Germline CDR1 reads DFQATT; CDR2 reads SNEGSKA (reference sequence). The CDR3 is 15 amino acids. V shed 5 bases, J shed 5 bases, and the junction held 10 bases outside the gene matches. DNA for the CDR3: TGCAGTGCTCACCTACAGGGGGCTCCTAGAAACACCATATATTTT. Residues: CSAHLQGAPRNTIYF.

This clone has more than one count but fewer than ten. The chain links TRBV7-9 to TRBJ1-1; D is unresolved. Germline V gene lookup returns CDR1 SEHNR and CDR2 FQNEAQ (reference sequence). The CDR3 has 12 residues. Trimming took 1 base from V and 9 from J, leaving 9 bases between them. The CDR3 loop is CASSLGVGKAFF. The CDR3 DNA reads TGTGCCAGCAGCTTAGGGGTAGGGAAAGCTTTCTTT.

The chain links TRBV11-2 to TRBJ2-1; D is unclear. Looked up from germline, CDR1 is SGHAT and CDR2 is FQNNGV. Trimming left V 0 bases short and J 8 bases short, with 14 bases between. The CDR3 contains 15 residues. This CDR3 reads CASSLDRTVDDEQFF. As DNA, the CDR3 is TGTGCCAGCAGCTTAGACCGGACCGTTGATGATGAGCAGTTCTTC.

The genes are TRBV7-2 and TRBJ2-7; no definite D call. This CDR3 contains 14 residues. Trimming removed 1 base from V and 4 bases from J, with 11 bases in between. The V gene's germline CDR1 is SGHTA and CDR2 FQGNSA. The CDR3 nucleotides read TGTGCCAGCAGCTTAGGGTCCAGCGCTTACGAGCAGTACTTC. This translates into CASSLGSSAYEQYF.

This clone has only a few counts. The gene calls are TRBV28 and TRBJ2-7, with D maybe TRBD1 (5 bases). CDR1 and CDR2 (germline): MDHEN, SYDVKM. The CDR3 is 12 amino acids. V shed 7 bases and J shed 8 bases, with 15 bases lying between them. CDR3 loop: CASTNPRGQQYF. In DNA, the CDR3 is TGTGCCAGCACCAACCCAAGGGGTCAGCAGTACTTC.

There are many counts of this clone. The chain joins TRBV7-9 to TRBJ1-6; D unresolved. V was shortened by 5 bases and J by 8 bases, with 10 bases between the two germline ends. The CDR3 has 13 residues. CDR1 and CDR2 (germline): SEHNR, FQNEAQ (reference sequence). In DNA, the CDR3 is TGTGCCAGCAGCACAATTAGAGATTCACCCCTCCACTTT. The encoded protein is CASSTIRDSPLHF.

This clone has more than one count but fewer than ten. A read error is likely, as this CDR3 ends without the conserved phenylalanine or tryptophan. The limits of the CDR3 on the DNA are not certain, so only TCRdb's listed CDR3 is given. This chain uses TRBV7-9 with TRBJ2-4; TRBD1 is the table's D call, not checked against the DNA. CDR1 SEHNR and CDR2 FQNEAQ come from the germline V gene (reference sequence). The CDR3 is 9 amino acids long, termini counted. The CDR3 is CASSLRGQG.

The J gene is TRBJ2-5, the V gene TRBV11-3; maybe TRBD2 (6 bases). The CDR3 runs 15 residues. Trimming shortened V by 4 bases and J by 5 bases, and 17 bases separated the two germline ends. Germline assignment: CDR1 SGHNT and CDR2 YENEEA. The DNA of the CDR3 is TGTGCCAGCAGCTCTATACCGGGAGAGCGGGAGACCCAGTACTTC. Its protein is CASSSIPGERETQYF.

Regarding this clone: One end of the junction fails to match germline, which may point to a read error. Additional DNA sequences in this sample encode the identical CDR3. The chain links TRBV7-2 to TRBJ2-3, with D possibly being TRBD2 (6 bases). The CDR3 has 12 residues. Germline CDR1 SGHTA, CDR2 FQGNSA. The CDR3 is CASSLDAGPQYF. The CDR3 DNA sequence: TGCGCCAGCAGCCTAGATGCGGGGCCGCAGTATTTT.

This clone was recorded many times. The chain links TRBV2 to TRBJ1-4; 8 nucleotides line up with TRBD1. The CDR3 runs 13 residues. From germline, CDR1 is SNHLY and CDR2 FYNNEI. V lost 6 bases and J lost 7; bases outside the gene matches: 4. The CDR3 coding sequence is TGTGCCAGCAGCAGGGGGCTCGGTGAAAAACTGTTTTTT. Its translation is CASSRGLGEKLFF.

This clone was observed at least ten times. V is TRBV19 and J is TRBJ2-2; 8 bases are shared with TRBD2. The germline CDR1 and CDR2 sequences are LNHDA and SQIVND (reference sequence). Trimming removed 7 bases from V and 5 bases from J; junction bases left unmatched: 9. There are 15 residues in the CDR3. This CDR3 is CASIGGGSGTGELFF. The CDR3 bases are TGTGCCAGTATCGGCGGGGGGTCGGGGACCGGGGAGCTGTTTTTT.